Listed below are T cell receptor beta chains from one sample, sequenced in a study of sequential checkpoint blockade in melanoma. TCRdb's table, derived via immunoSEQ multiplex PCR, lists solely in-frame clones and lacks some. The table has 9,500 to 15,000 clones, about 26% seen once. The starting material was tumor tissue (inferred from file names), obtained from a patient given nivolumab and ipilimumab in sequence. These receptors were collected from a human donor with melanoma. Each CDR3 is given with its conserved first and last residue. A D gene is named only where the DNA matches it firmly. Size is omitted from some rows. Given values are once, few, many or a class for expanded clones.

V gene: TRBV18; D gene: .; J gene: TRBJ1-1; clone size: .; CDR3 DNA: TGTGCCAGCTCACCCCTTCCGAGGGGGGGGAGCGCTTTCTTT; CDR3 protein: CASSPLPRGGSAFF
V gene: TRBV18; D gene: .; J gene: TRBJ1-2; clone size: .; CDR3 DNA: TGTGCCAGCTCACCATCTGGGCCGAGTAGCTACACCTTC; CDR3 protein: CASSPSGPSSYTF
V gene: TRBV10-2; D gene: TRBD2; J gene: TRBJ2-1; clone size: .; CDR3 DNA: TGCGCCAGCAGTGAGTCGATCCTAGCGGGGTACAATGAGCAGTTCTTC; CDR3 protein: CASSESILAGYNEQFF
V gene: TRBV1; D gene: .; J gene: TRBJ2-3; clone size: few; CDR3 DNA: TGCGCCAGCAGCCCGGGACTAGGAGAAGATACGCAGTATTTT; CDR3 protein: CASSPGLGEDTQYF
V gene: TRBV6-1; D gene: TRBD1; J gene: TRBJ1-4; clone size: few; CDR3 DNA: TGTGCCAGCAGTGAAGCGTTGGGACAGGGGGTTCTTATTAATGAAAAACTGTTTTTT; CDR3 protein: CASSEALGQGVLINEKLFF
V gene: TRBV11-3; D gene: .; J gene: TRBJ2-4; clone size: many; CDR3 DNA: TGTGCCAGCAGCTTAGAGGGTTTTACAGCCAAAAACATTCAGTACTTC; CDR3 protein: CASSLEGFTAKNIQYF
V gene: TRBV12-5; D gene: .; J gene: TRBJ2-2; clone size: .; CDR3 DNA: TGTGCCAGCAAGTGGAGCGGGGAGCTGTTTTTT; CDR3 protein: CASKWSGELFF
V gene: TRBV19; D gene: TRBD1; J gene: TRBJ2-6; clone size: .; CDR3 DNA: TGTGCCAGTAGTATAATACAGGGGATCTCTGGGGCCAACGTCCTGACTTTC; CDR3 protein: CASSIIQGISGANVLTF
V gene: TRBV2; D gene: .; J gene: TRBJ1-6; clone size: .; CDR3 DNA: TGTGCCAGCAGCGGAACCCCGGACACTTCCCTGTGGGTACCTAATTCACCCCTCCACTTT; CDR3 protein: CASSGTPDTSLWVPNSPLHF
V gene: TRBV15; D gene: .; J gene: TRBJ1-5; clone size: few; CDR3 DNA: TGTGCCACCAGCAGAGAAAGGGACGAGCAGCCCCAGCATTTT; CDR3 protein: CATSRERDEQPQHF
V gene: TRBV19; D gene: .; J gene: TRBJ1-2; clone size: .; CDR3 DNA: TGTGCCAGTAGTATGAGAAGGGACAATGGCTACACCTTC; CDR3 protein: CASSMRRDNGYTF
V gene: TRBV2; D gene: TRBD2; J gene: TRBJ2-1; clone size: few; CDR3 DNA: TGTGCCAGCAGTGAGCCACTAGCGGGGGTTCGTCAGTTCTTC; CDR3 protein: CASSEPLAGVRQFF
V gene: TRBV7-5; D gene: .; J gene: TRBJ1-1; clone size: .; CDR3 DNA: TGTGCCAGCAGCTTGAGGGCAGGGGGCCCGAGCACTGAAGCTTTCTTT; CDR3 protein: CASSLRAGGPSTEAFF
V gene: TRBV7-5; D gene: .; J gene: TRBJ1-4; clone size: .; CDR3 DNA: TGTGCCAGCCTACCGGCGGGGGGGAATGAAAAACTGTTTTTT; CDR3 protein: CASLPAGGNEKLFF
V gene: TRBV5-1; D gene: .; J gene: TRBJ1-4; clone size: .; CDR3 DNA: TGCGCCAGCAGCCTGCTGTCACCGACGGATGAAAAACTGTTTTTT; CDR3 protein: CASSLLSPTDEKLFF
V gene: TRBV6-8; D gene: TRBD2; J gene: TRBJ2-3; clone size: .; CDR3 DNA: TGTGCCAGCAGTTTATGGACTAGTAGCACAGATACGCAGTATTTT; CDR3 protein: CASSLWTSSTDTQYF
V gene: TRBV18; D gene: .; J gene: TRBJ2-1; clone size: few; CDR3 DNA: TGTGCCAGCTCACCGTCAGGGGGGCAGAATGAGCAGTTCTTC; CDR3 protein: CASSPSGGQNEQFF
V gene: TRBV5-1; D gene: .; J gene: TRBJ1-2; clone size: .; CDR3 DNA: TGCGCCAGCAGCTTGGCCAACGGGGGACGGGGCTACACCTTC; CDR3 protein: CASSLANGGRGYTF
V gene: TRBV25-1; D gene: TRBD1; J gene: TRBJ2-3; clone size: .; CDR3 DNA: TGTGCCAGCAGTGACCTAGACAGGGGGGAACCCACAGATACGCAGTATTTT; CDR3 protein: CASSDLDRGEPTDTQYF
V gene: TRBV18; D gene: .; J gene: TRBJ1-1; clone size: .; CDR3 DNA: TGTGCCAGCTCACCGATTGTGGGGTATGGAACTGAAGCTTTCTTT; CDR3 protein: CASSPIVGYGTEAFF
V gene: TRBV6-8; D gene: .; J gene: TRBJ1-6; clone size: .; CDR3 DNA: TGTGCCAGCAGATTAACCCCCACCGGAGGCGATTCACCCCTCCACTTT; CDR3 protein: CASRLTPTGGDSPLHF
V gene: TRBV6-8; D gene: .; J gene: TRBJ2-3; clone size: few; CDR3 DNA: TGTGCCAGCAGTAGACAGGAGGGCACAGATACGCAGTATTTT; CDR3 protein: CASSRQEGTDTQYF
V gene: TRBV11-3; D gene: .; J gene: TRBJ1-2; clone size: few; CDR3 DNA: TGTGCCAGCAGCTTAGGGGACGGATCTTACTATGGCTACACCTTC; CDR3 protein: CASSLGDGSYYGYTF
V gene: TRBV1; D gene: .; J gene: TRBJ1-1; clone size: .; CDR3 DNA: TGCGCCAGCAGCCAAGAATCCAGGATGAAAACTGAAGCTTTCTTT; CDR3 protein: CASSQESRMKTEAFF
V gene: TRBV9; D gene: TRBD1; J gene: TRBJ2-3; clone size: few; CDR3 DNA: TGTGCCAGGAAACAAGGACAGGGTTGGGCAGATACGCAGTATTTT; CDR3 protein: CARKQGQGWADTQYF
V gene: TRBV10-2; D gene: .; J gene: TRBJ1-1; clone size: .; CDR3 DNA: TGCGCCAGCAGTGAAGGGGATCGGACTGAAGCTTTCTTT; CDR3 protein: CASSEGDRTEAFF
V gene: TRBV29-1; D gene: TRBD1; J gene: TRBJ1-2; clone size: .; CDR3 DNA: TGCAGCGTCCCGGGGTCCGGGACAGGGTTAAACCCTAACTATGGCTACACCTTC; CDR3 protein: CSVPGSGTGLNPNYGYTF
V gene: TRBV19; D gene: .; J gene: TRBJ1-2; clone size: .; CDR3 DNA: TGTGCCAGTTCTGAGACAGCTAACTATGGCTACACCTTC; CDR3 protein: CASSETANYGYTF
V gene: TRBV6-8; D gene: .; J gene: TRBJ1-5; clone size: many; CDR3 DNA: TGTGCCAGCAGAAATACAGGGCGCAATCAGCCCCAGCATTTT; CDR3 protein: CASRNTGRNQPQHF
V gene: TRBV19; D gene: .; J gene: TRBJ1-1; clone size: .; CDR3 DNA: TGTGCCAGTAGTACCGAGACAGGTTTGGTGAACACTGAAGCTTTCTTT; CDR3 protein: CASSTETGLVNTEAFF
V gene: TRBV29-1; D gene: TRBD1; J gene: TRBJ1-1; clone size: .; CDR3 DNA: TGCAGCGCTCAGGACAGGAAGAACACTGAAGCTTTCTTT; CDR3 protein: CSAQDRKNTEAFF
V gene: TRBV29-1; D gene: .; J gene: TRBJ2-3; clone size: .; CDR3 DNA: TGCAGCGTGGGGAGACTCACAGATACGCAGTATTTT; CDR3 protein: CSVGRLTDTQYF
V gene: TRBV11-3; D gene: TRBD2; J gene: TRBJ2-5; clone size: many; CDR3 DNA: TGTGCCAGCAGCTTAGGGGGACTAGCGGGAGCCACCAAAGAGACCCAGTACTTC; CDR3 protein: CASSLGGLAGATKETQYF
V gene: TRBV4-3; D gene: .; J gene: TRBJ1-1; clone size: few; CDR3 DNA: TGCGCCAGCAGCCACGAAGACAGTCAGAACACTGAAGCTTTCTTT; CDR3 protein: CASSHEDSQNTEAFF
V gene: TRBV14; D gene: .; J gene: TRBJ2-3; clone size: .; CDR3 DNA: TGTGCCAGCAGCCAAGGGTGGGTCCGGGGGCCAAGCACAGATACGCAGTATTTT; CDR3 protein: CASSQGWVRGPSTDTQYF